This TCR beta chain originates from a study of regulatory T cells in long-lasting Graves disease. The germline V gene encodes CDR1 SNHLY and CDR2 FYNNEI. This CDR3 contains 17 residues. With V trimmed by 5 bases and J by 2 bases, 12 bases remained unmatched. The time point: newly diagnosed GD, antithyroid drugs for less than 3 months. Generation of the TCR library employed RNA extracted from PBMCs. There are many counts of this clonotype. Investigators prepared the TCR beta libraries by applying iRepertoire HTBI primers and Arm-PCR of CDR3 regions. TCRdb re-called the multiplex PCR reads through MiXCR, storing one row per CDR3 protein. The sample holds about 220,000 distinct CDR3 sequences, about 19% seen once. These data were also reused for a study on T cells in Graves' hyperthyroidism and ophthalmopathy.

This specimen consisted of peripheral blood mononuclear cells (PBMCs), obtained at new diagnosis, from a patient treated with antithyroid drugs. The chain links TRBV2 to TRBJ1-5; 7 bases agree with TRBD1. The source of this sequence is a woman in her twenties or thirties with Graves disease. The CDR3 DNA is TGTGCCAGCAGTCAGACAGGGTCCTTTATTGGCAATCAGCCCCAGCATTTT. Protein product: CASSQTGSFIGNQPQHF.